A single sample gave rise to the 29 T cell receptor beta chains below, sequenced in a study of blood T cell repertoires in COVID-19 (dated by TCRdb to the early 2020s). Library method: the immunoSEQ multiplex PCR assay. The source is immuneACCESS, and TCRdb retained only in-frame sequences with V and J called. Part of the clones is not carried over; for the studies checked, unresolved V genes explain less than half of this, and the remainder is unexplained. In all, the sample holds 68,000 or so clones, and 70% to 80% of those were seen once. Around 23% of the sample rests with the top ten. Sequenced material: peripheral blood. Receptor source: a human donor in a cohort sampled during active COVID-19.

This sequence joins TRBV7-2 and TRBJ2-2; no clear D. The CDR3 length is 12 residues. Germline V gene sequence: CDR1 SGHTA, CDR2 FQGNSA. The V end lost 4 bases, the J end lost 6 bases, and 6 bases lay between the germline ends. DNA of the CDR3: TGTGCCAGCAGCTCCCCTCCCGGGGAGCTGTTTTTT. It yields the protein CASSSPPGELFF.

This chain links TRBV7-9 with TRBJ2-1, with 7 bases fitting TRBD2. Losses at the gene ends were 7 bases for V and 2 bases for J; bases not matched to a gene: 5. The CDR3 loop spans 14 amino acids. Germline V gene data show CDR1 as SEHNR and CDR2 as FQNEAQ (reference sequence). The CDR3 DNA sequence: TGTGCCAGCATGGGAGGGGCGACCTACAATGAGCAGTTCTTC. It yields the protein CASMGGATYNEQFF. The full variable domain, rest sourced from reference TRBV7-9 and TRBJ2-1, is DTGVSQNPRHKITKRGQNVTFRCDPISEHNRLYWYRQTLGQGPEFLTYFQNEAQLEKSRLLSDRFSAERPKGSFSTLEIQRTEQGDSAMYLCASMGGATYNEQFFGPGTRLTVL.

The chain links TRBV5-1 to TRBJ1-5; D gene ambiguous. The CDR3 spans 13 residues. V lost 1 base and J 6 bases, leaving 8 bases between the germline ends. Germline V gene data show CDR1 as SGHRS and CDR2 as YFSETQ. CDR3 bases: TGCGCCAGCAGCTTGTCTACGGGTCAGCCCCAGCATTTT. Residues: CASSLSTGQPQHF.

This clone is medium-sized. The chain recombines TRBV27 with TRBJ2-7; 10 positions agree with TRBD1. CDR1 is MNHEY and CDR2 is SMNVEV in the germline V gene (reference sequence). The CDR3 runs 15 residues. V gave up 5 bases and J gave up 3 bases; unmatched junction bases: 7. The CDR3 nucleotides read TGTGCCAGCAGTGAGGGACAGGGGAGCTACTACGAGCAGTACTTC. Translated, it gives CASSEGQGSYYEQYF.

CDR3: CASSEPWARAFF. Here the CDR3 DNA reads TGTGCCAGCAGTGAACCCTGGGCCCGGGCTTTCTTT. The genes are TRBV6-1 and TRBJ1-1; D is ambiguous. The CDR3 extends over 12 amino acids. CDR1 MNHNS and CDR2 SASEGT come from the germline V gene. Between the trimmed V and J ends, which lost 2 bases and 11 bases, there was a span of 12 bases.

CDR3 nucleotides: TGTGCCAGCAGTATTCAGGGAGGCCCGAACACTGAAGCTTTCTTT. Residues: CASSIQGGPNTEAFF. The rearrangement joins TRBV7-2 to TRBJ1-1; D might be TRBD1 (5 bases). Trimming shortened V by 6 bases and J by 1 base, and 15 bases separated the two germline ends. Germline loops: CDR1 SGHTA, CDR2 FQGNSA. The CDR3 spans 15 residues.

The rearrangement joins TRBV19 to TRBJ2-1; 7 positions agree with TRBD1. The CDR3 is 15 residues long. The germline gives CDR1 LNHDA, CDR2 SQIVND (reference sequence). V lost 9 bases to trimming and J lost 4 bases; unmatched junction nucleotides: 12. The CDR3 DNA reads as TGTGCCAGCAAACTCGGGACAGAAACTTACAATGAGCAGTTCTTC. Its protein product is CASKLGTETYNEQFF. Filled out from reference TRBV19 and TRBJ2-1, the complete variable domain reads DGGITQSPKYLFRKEGQNVTLSCEQNLNHDAMYWYRQDPGQGLRLIYYSQIVNDFQKGDIAEGYSVSREKKESFPLTVTSAQKNPTAFYLCASKLGTETYNEQFFGPGTRLTVL.

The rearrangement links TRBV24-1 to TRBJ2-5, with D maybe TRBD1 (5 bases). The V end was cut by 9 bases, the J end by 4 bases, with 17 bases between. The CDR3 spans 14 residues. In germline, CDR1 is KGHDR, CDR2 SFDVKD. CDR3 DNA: TGTGCCACCGGCGCCCCCAGGGCCCCAGAGACCCAGTACTTC. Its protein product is CATGAPRAPETQYF.

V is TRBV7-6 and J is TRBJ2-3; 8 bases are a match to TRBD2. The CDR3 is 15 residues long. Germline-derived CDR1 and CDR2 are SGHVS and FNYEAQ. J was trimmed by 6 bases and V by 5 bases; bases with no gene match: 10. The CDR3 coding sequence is TGTGCCAGCAGCACAGGTAGCGGGGTCCGGGATACGCAGTATTTT. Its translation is CASSTGSGVRDTQYF.

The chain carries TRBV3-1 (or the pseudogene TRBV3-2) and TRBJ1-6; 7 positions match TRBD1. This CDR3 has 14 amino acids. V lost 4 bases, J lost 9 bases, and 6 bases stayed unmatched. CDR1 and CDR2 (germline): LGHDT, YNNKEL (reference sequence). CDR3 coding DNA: TGTGCCAGCAGCCTAGGACAGGACGCTTCACCCCTCCACTTT. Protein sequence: CASSLGQDASPLHF.

CDR3 sequence reads: CASSIDRGTSNTGELFF. The CDR3 DNA is TGTGCCAGCAGCATCGACAGGGGAACCTCGAACACCGGGGAGCTGTTTTTT. V and J are TRBV5-6 and TRBJ2-2, with 8 bases identical to TRBD1. The CDR3 consists of 17 residues. Germline V gene lookup returns CDR1 SGHDT and CDR2 YYEEEE. V lost 4 bases to trimming and J lost 0 bases; unmatched junction nucleotides: 8.

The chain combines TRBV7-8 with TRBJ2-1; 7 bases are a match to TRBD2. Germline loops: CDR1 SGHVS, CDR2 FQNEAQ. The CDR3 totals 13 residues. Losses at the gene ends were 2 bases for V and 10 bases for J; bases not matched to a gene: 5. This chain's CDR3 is CASSLNERDEQFF. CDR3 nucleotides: TGTGCCAGCAGCTTAAATGAGCGGGACGAGCAGTTCTTC.

The CDR3 bases are TGTGCCAGCAGTGATGGGAGGGTTGGTGAAAAACTGTTTTTT. Residues: CASSDGRVGEKLFF. The gene calls are TRBV25-1 and TRBJ1-4, with unresolved D. The germline CDR1 and CDR2 sequences are MGHDK and SYGVNS. Trimming stripped 3 bases from V and 7 bases from J, with 12 bases between. This CDR3 comprises 14 residues.

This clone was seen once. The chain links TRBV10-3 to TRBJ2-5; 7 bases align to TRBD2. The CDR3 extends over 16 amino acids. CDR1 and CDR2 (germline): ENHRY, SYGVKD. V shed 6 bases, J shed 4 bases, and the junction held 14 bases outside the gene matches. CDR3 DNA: TGTGCCATCAGGGACCCCCAAGGATGGGGGGGAGAGACCCAGTACTTC. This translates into CAIRDPQGWGGETQYF.

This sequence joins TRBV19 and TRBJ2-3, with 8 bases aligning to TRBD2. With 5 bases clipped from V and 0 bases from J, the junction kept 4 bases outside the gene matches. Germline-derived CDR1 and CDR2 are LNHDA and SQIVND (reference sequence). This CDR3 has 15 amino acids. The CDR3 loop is CASSPLADSTDTQYF. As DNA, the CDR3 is TGTGCCAGTAGTCCACTAGCGGATAGCACAGATACGCAGTATTTT. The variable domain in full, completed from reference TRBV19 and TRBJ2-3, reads DGGITQSPKYLFRKEGQNVTLSCEQNLNHDAMYWYRQDPGQGLRLIYYSQIVNDFQKGDIAEGYSVSREKKESFPLTVTSAQKNPTAFYLCASSPLADSTDTQYFGPGTRLTVL.

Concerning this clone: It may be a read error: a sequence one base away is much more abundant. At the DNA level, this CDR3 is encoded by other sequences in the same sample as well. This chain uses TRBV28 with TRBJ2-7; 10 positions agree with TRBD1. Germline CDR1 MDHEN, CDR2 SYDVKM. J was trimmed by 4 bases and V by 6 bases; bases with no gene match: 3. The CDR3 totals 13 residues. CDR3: CASSPGQGYEQYF. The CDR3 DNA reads TGTGCCAGCAGCCCGGGACAGGGGTACGAGCAGTACTTC. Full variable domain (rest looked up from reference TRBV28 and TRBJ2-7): DVKVTQSSRYLVKRTGEKVFLECVQDMDHENMFWYRQDPGLGLRLIYFSYDVKMKEKGDIPEGYSVSREKKERFSLILESASTNQTSMYLCASSPGQGYEQYFGPGTRLTVT.

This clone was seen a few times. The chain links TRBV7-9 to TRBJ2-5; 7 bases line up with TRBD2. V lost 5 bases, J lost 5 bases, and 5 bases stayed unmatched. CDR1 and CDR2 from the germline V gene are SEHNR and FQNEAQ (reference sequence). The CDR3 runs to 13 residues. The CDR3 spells CASSQMGGETQYF. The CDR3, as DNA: TGTGCCAGCAGCCAAATGGGAGGGGAGACCCAGTACTTC.

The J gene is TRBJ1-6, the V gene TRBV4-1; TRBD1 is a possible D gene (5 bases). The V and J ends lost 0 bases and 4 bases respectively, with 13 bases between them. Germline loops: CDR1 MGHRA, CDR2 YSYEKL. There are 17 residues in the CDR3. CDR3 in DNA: TGCGCCAGCAGCCAAGATGGGGGGGTTCGGTATAATTCACCCCTCCACTTT. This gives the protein CASSQDGGVRYNSPLHF.

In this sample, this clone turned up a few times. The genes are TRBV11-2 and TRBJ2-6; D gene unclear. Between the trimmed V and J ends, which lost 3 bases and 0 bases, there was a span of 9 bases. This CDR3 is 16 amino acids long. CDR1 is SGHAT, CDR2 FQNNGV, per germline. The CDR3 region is CASSLTRNSGANVLTF. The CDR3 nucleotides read TGTGCCAGCAGCTTGACACGGAACTCTGGGGCCAACGTCCTGACTTTC.

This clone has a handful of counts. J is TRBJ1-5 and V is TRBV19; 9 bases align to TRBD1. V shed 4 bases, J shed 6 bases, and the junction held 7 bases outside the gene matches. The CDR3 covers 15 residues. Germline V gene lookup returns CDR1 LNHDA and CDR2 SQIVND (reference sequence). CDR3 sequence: CASSTGQGIFQPQHF. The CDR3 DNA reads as TGTGCCAGTAGTACCGGACAGGGGATTTTTCAGCCCCAGCATTTT. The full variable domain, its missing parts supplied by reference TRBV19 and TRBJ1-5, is DGGITQSPKYLFRKEGQNVTLSCEQNLNHDAMYWYRQDPGQGLRLIYYSQIVNDFQKGDIAEGYSVSREKKESFPLTVTSAQKNPTAFYLCASSTGQGIFQPQHFGDGTRLSIL.

The CDR3 loop is CASSLTLLRTDTQYF. Here the CDR3 DNA reads TGTGCCAGCAGCCTTACTCTCCTCCGCACAGATACGCAGTATTTT. This chain connects TRBV7-2 to TRBJ2-3; D remains ambiguous. The V end was cut by 5 bases, the J end by 1 base, with 13 bases between. The CDR3 totals 15 residues. Germline CDR1 reads SGHTA; CDR2 reads FQGNSA.

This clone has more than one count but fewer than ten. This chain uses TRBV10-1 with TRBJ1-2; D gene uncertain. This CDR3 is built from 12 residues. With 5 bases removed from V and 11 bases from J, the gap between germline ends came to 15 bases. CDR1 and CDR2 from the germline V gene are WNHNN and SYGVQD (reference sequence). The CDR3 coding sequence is TGCGCCAGCAGTTCAACCACGGGAGAATACACCTTC. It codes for CASSSTTGEYTF.

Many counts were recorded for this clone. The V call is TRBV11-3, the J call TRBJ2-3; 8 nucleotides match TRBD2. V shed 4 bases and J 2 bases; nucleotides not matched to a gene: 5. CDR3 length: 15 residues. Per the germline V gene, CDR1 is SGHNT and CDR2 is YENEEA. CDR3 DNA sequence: TGTGCCAGCAGCTCAGGACTAGCCTCCACAGATACGCAGTATTTT. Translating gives CASSSGLASTDTQYF.

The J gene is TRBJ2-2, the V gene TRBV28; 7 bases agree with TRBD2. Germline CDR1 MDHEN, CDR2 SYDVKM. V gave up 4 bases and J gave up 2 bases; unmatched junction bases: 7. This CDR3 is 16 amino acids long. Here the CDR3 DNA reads TGTGCCAGCAGTTCCCTGGGAGCGGGAAACACCGGGGAGCTGTTTTTT. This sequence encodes CASSSLGAGNTGELFF.

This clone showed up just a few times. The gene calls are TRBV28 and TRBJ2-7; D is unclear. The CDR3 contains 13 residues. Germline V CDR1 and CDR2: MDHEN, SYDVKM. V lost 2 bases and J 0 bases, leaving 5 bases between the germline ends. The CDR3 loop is CASSLLSSYEQYF. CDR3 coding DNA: TGTGCCAGCAGTTTACTCTCCTCCTACGAGCAGTACTTC.

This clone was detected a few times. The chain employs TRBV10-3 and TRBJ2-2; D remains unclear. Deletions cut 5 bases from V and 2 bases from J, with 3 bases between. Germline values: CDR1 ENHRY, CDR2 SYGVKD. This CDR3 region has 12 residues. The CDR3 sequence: CAISYNTGELFF. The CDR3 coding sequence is TGTGCCATCAGTTATAACACCGGGGAGCTGTTTTTT.

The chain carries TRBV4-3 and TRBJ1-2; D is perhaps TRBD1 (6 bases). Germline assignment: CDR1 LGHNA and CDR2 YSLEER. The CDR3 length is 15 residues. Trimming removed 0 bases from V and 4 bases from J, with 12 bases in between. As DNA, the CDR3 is TGCGCCAGCAGCCAAGACCAGGGGCGCGGCTATGGCTACACCTTC. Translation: CASSQDQGRGYGYTF.

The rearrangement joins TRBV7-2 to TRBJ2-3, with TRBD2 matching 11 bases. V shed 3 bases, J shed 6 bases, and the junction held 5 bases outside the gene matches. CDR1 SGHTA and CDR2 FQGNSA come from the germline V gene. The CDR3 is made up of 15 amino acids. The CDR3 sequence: CASSFLAGGVDTQYF. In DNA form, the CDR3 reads TGTGCCAGCAGCTTTCTAGCGGGGGGAGTGGATACGCAGTATTTT.

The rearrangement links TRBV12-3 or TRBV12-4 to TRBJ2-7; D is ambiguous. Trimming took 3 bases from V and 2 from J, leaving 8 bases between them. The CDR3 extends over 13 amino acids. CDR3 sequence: CASSFTNTYEQYF. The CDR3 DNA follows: TGTGCCAGCAGTTTTACAAACACCTACGAGCAGTACTTC.